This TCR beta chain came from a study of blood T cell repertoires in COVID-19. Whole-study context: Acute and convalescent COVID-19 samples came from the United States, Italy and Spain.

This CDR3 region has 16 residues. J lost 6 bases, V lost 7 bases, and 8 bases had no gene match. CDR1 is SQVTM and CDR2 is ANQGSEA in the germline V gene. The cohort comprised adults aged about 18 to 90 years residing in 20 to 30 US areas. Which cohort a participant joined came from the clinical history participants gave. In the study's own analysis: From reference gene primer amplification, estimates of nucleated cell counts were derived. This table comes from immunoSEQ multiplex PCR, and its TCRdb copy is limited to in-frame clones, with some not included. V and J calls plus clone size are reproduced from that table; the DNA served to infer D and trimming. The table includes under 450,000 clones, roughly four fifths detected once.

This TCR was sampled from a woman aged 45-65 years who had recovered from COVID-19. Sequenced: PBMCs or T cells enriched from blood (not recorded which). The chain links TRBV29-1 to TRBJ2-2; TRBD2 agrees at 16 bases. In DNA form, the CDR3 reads TGCAGCGCATCGGGACTAGCGGGAGGGCGAGCCGGGGAGCTGTTTTTT. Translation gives CSASGLAGGRAGELFF.